The 20 T cell receptor beta chains below were found in one sample sequenced in a study of T-cell memory formation after mild COVID-19. TCRdb recomputed calls from the 5' RACE reads with MiXCR, one row per CDR3 protein. The sample carries 470,000 or so distinct CDR3 sequences, 15% to 20% recorded once. Sequencing was carried out using PBMCs or a T cell subset sorted from them (not recorded which). The receptor source for this set is an adult woman who had mild COVID-19 (a few samples of this study predate the infection). Cell type and time point are not known.

The V call is TRBV20-1, the J call TRBJ2-7; D perhaps matches TRBD2 (5 bases). Germline loops: CDR1 DFQATT, CDR2 SNEGSKA (reference sequence). Trimming pared 3 bases from V and 9 bases from J, leaving 15 bases between. CDR3 length: 12 residues. The DNA of the CDR3 is TGCAGTGCTAGCGCTAGCCGGGGAGCGCAGTACTTC. The encoded protein is CSASASRGAQYF.

As to this clonotype: The junction departs from the called germline gene at one end, perhaps through a read error. The chain uses TRBV4-1 and TRBJ2-3, with D possibly matching TRBD2 (5 bases). This CDR3 comprises 16 residues. The germline gives CDR1 MGHRA, CDR2 YSYEKL. CDR3 protein: CASSRSSGVSTDTQYF. The CDR3 coding sequence is TGCGCCAGCAGCCGCTCGTCCGGGGTTAGCACAGATACTCAGTATTTT.

Many counts were recorded for this clonotype. The chain uses TRBV2 and TRBJ2-4, with D uncertain. CDR3 length: 13 amino acids. The germline V gene encodes CDR1 SNHLY and CDR2 FYNNEI. The V gene lost 5 bases and the J gene lost 1 base, with 6 bases spanning the gap. Written as DNA, the CDR3 is TGTGCCAGCAGTCAAGGGGCCAAAAACATTCAGTACTTC. Translating it yields CASSQGAKNIQYF.

Only a few counts were recorded for this clonotype. The chain carries TRBV5-6 and TRBJ2-1; a possible D gene is TRBD2 (5 bases). Per germline, CDR1 SGHDT and CDR2 YYEEEE. The CDR3 is 16 amino acids. Trimming cost V 2 bases and J 0 bases, with 12 bases left between them. The CDR3 loop is CASSFYGGGSYNEQFF. The CDR3 DNA reads TGTGCCAGCAGCTTTTACGGCGGAGGCTCCTACAATGAGCAGTTCTTC.

This clonotype was detected only a few times. The genes are TRBV20-1 and TRBJ2-3, with 11 bases that match TRBD2. The CDR3 consists of 13 residues. J gave up 6 bases and V 5 bases, and 4 bases lay outside the gene matches. CDR1 DFQATT and CDR2 SNEGSKA come from the germline V gene (reference sequence). The DNA of the CDR3 is TGCAGTGCTTCTCTAGCGGGAGGCGATACGCAGTATTTT. This encodes CSASLAGGDTQYF.

This clonotype occurred a few times. This chain links TRBV15 with TRBJ1-4, with D uncertain. The CDR3 has 16 residues. The V and J ends lost 3 bases and 2 bases respectively, with 13 bases between them. In germline, CDR1 is LNHNV, CDR2 YYDKDF (reference sequence). Written as DNA, the CDR3 is TGTGCCACCAGCAGGGCTAACTATGGGACTAATGAAAAACTGTTTTTT. Residues: CATSRANYGTNEKLFF.

This clonotype was counted a few times. V usage is TRBV12-3 or TRBV12-4 and J usage is TRBJ2-7; D remains ambiguous. This CDR3 is 12 amino acids long. Trimming cost V 5 bases and J 3 bases, with 8 bases left between them. The CDR3 reads CASSPYGYEQYF. In DNA, the CDR3 is TGTGCCAGCAGTCCGTACGGCTACGAGCAGTACTTC.

This clonotype was recorded a few times. The V and J genes are TRBV5-5 and TRBJ2-6; 8 bases match TRBD2. Germline assignment: CDR1 SGHKS and CDR2 YYEKEE (reference sequence). The V and J ends lost 1 base and 0 bases, in that order; junction bases with no gene match: 21. This CDR3 contains 23 residues. The DNA for the CDR3 is TGTGCCAGCAGCTTGTACAGAATTTTTCGGATAGCGGGATTAAGCTCTGGGGCCAACGTCCTGACTTTC. Translation gives CASSLYRIFRIAGLSSGANVLTF.

This clonotype was found a few times. V is TRBV3-1 and J is TRBJ2-1; TRBD2 matches at 9 bases. Per germline, CDR1 LGHDT and CDR2 YNNKEL (reference sequence). CDR3 size: 16 residues. With V trimmed by 3 bases and J by 8 bases, 11 bases remained unmatched. CDR3: CASSHGGLAIIHEQFF. For the CDR3, the DNA is TGTGCCAGCAGCCACGGCGGACTAGCGATAATCCATGAGCAGTTCTTC.

Remarks on this clonotype: The junction does not match germline at one end; this may be a read error. V is TRBV18 and J is TRBJ2-7, with D unclear. Germline V gene lookup returns CDR1 KGHSH and CDR2 LQKENI. The CDR3 consists of 11 residues. The CDR3 nucleotides are TGTGCAAGCTCACCAGAGTCCGAGCAGTACTTC. Translated: CASSPESEQYF.

This chain uses TRBV7-9 with TRBJ1-5; D gene ambiguous. The germline gives CDR1 SEHNR, CDR2 FQNEAQ (reference sequence). The ends were cut back, 5 bases at V and 9 bases at J, with 11 bases in the middle. This CDR3 is built from 12 residues. CDR3 region: CASSLTGGPQHF. CDR3 sequence (DNA): TGTGCCAGCAGCCTGACGGGCGGGCCCCAGCATTTT.

A few counts support this clonotype. This rearrangement joins TRBV7-3 to TRBJ2-5; D is undetermined. Trimming took 4 bases from V and 5 from J, leaving 11 bases between them. The CDR3 consists of 13 residues. The germline V gene has CDR1 SGHTA and CDR2 FQGTGA. In DNA form, the CDR3 reads TGTGCCAGCAGCTCTACTCCTGGGGAGACCCAGTACTTC. Its translation: CASSSTPGETQYF.

The gene calls are TRBV7-6 and TRBJ2-3, with D hard to call. Germline V CDR1 and CDR2: SGHVS, FNYEAQ. This CDR3 has 15 amino acids. Trimming stripped 0 bases from V and 1 base from J, with 8 bases between. The CDR3 DNA is TGTGCCAGCAGCTTAGCGCCGACTGGCACAGATACGCAGTATTTT. It specifies CASSLAPTGTDTQYF.

Ten or more counts support this clonotype. This chain links TRBV7-9 with TRBJ1-2, with a tentative D call TRBD1 (6 bases). Germline assignment: CDR1 SEHNR and CDR2 FQNEAQ (reference sequence). The CDR3 covers 13 residues. V was cut by 5 bases and J by 2 bases, with 9 bases left in between. CDR3 amino acids: CASSQGQNYGYTF. The CDR3 coding sequence is TGTGCCAGCAGCCAGGGACAAAACTATGGCTACACCTTC.

The CDR3 spells CASSYSKSKGRLEQFF. CDR3 coding DNA: TGTGCCAGCAGTTACTCGAAATCAAAGGGTCGCCTCGAGCAGTTCTTC. The chain recombines TRBV6-5 with TRBJ2-1; D remains unclear. This CDR3 spans 16 amino acids. The germline V and J ends were trimmed by 0 bases and 10 bases, with 19 bases remaining between them. Germline V gives CDR1 MNHEY, CDR2 SVGAGI.

The V call is TRBV6-5, the J call TRBJ1-5; possible D gene TRBD1, 5 bases. The germline CDR1 and CDR2 sequences are MNHEY and SVGAGI. The CDR3 length is 13 residues. Trimming shortened V by 0 bases and J by 7 bases, and 7 bases separated the two germline ends. The CDR3 DNA is TGTGCCAGCAGTTACTCCGGGGCCCAGCCCCAGCATTTT. Translated, it gives CASSYSGAQPQHF.

This clonotype appeared a few times. This chain connects TRBV4-2 to TRBJ2-1; D is unclear. V lost 3 bases and J lost 0, with 9 bases in between. This CDR3 spans 15 amino acids. Per germline, CDR1 LGHNA and CDR2 YNFKEQ. CDR3 DNA: TGTGCCAGCAGCCATAGGCCGAGCTCCTACAATGAGCAGTTCTTC. Translation gives CASSHRPSSYNEQFF.

This rearrangement joins TRBV18 to TRBJ2-5; D not resolved. Germline CDR1 reads KGHSH; CDR2 reads LQKENI. V lost 2 bases to trimming and J lost 2 bases, with 6 bases between them. This CDR3 region has 13 residues. The CDR3 sequence: CASSPSIQETQYF. The CDR3 DNA is TGTGCCAGCTCACCATCGATACAAGAGACCCAGTACTTC.

The table lists this clonotype with a few counts. This chain links TRBV18 with TRBJ1-2; 9 positions match TRBD1. There are 14 residues in the CDR3. The germline V gene encodes CDR1 KGHSH and CDR2 LQKENI. Trimming at V came to 3 bases and at J to 8 bases, leaving 7 bases not matched to a gene. In DNA, the CDR3 is TGTGCCAGCTCACCGGGACAGGGTCGGGGCGGCTACACCTTC. Translated, it gives CASSPGQGRGGYTF.

This clonotype was counted between two and nine times. The chain employs TRBV11-2 and TRBJ2-7; D is ambiguous. Germline V lookup: CDR1 SGHAT, CDR2 FQNNGV. V lost 5 bases to trimming and J lost 4 bases, with 18 bases between them. The CDR3 contains 15 residues. The CDR3 nucleotides read TGTGCCAGCAGCCTCCGGCGAACCGGAACTTACGAGCAGTACTTC. It is translated as CASSLRRTGTYEQYF.